The sequence of this T cell receptor (beta chain) was determined in a study of T cell responses to AZD1222 COVID-19 vaccine. This CDR3 contains 13 residues. Germline V CDR1 and CDR2: SGHTS, YDEGEE. Trimming took 9 bases from V and 3 from J; bases not matched to a gene: 5. The study's findings and limits: Samples come after the peak T cell response, not at day 14.

As regards this clone: What it recognizes is unknown.

Libraries were prepared by immunoSEQ multiplex PCR; TCRdb keeps only in-frame clonotypes and omits some of them. Among 95,000 to 150,000 clones listed, 88% were seen once. This TCR was recovered from an adult in good health. This material consisted of peripheral blood, taken on day 0 of AZD1222 vaccination. The chain joins TRBV5-8 to TRBJ2-3; the match to TRBD1 covers 9 bases. CDR3 in DNA: TGTGCCAAGGGGACAGGGCGGACAGATACGCAGTATTTT. This codes for CAKGTGRTDTQYF.